The table lists the clone carrying this T cell receptor (beta chain) with many counts. What it binds is unknown. The record originates from a study of T cells in Graves' hyperthyroidism and ophthalmopathy. Study in general: Peripheral blood draws took place at initial diagnosis, ahead of any treatment.

General observations from the study: Blood samples included most of the expanded thyroid clonotypes exceeding 0.001. Ophthalmopathy and stable hyperthyroidism were told apart by a 13 V-J model.

Graves' hyperthyroidism showing no ophthalmopathy progression within 18 months was considered stable. RNA transcripts yielded amplified TCR beta CDR3 regions. With the HTBI primer set, the TCR CDR3 went through a first round of RT-PCR. TCRdb analysed the multiplex PCR reads with MiXCR anew, one entry per CDR3 protein. This table holds about 400,000 distinct CDR3 sequences, 15% found once. CDR3 length: 16 residues. V was shortened by 5 bases and J by 1 base, with 17 bases between the two germline ends. Per the germline V gene, CDR1 is KGHSH and CDR2 is LQKENI. The rearrangement uses TRBV18 and TRBJ1-1; TRBD1 might be the D (6 bases). The source is a woman in her thirties with Graves' hyperthyroidism. The sequenced sample consisted of blood. CDR3 bases: TGTGCCAGCTCAAGATGGACAGCCGACCGGAACACTGAAGCTTTCTTT. It is translated as CASSRWTADRNTEAFF. The full variable domain, its missing parts supplied by reference TRBV18 and TRBJ1-1, is NAGVMQNPRHLVRRRGQEARLRCSPMKGHSHVYWYRQLPEEGLKFMVYLQKENIIDESGMPKERFSAEFPKEGPSILRIQQVVRGDSAAYFCASSRWTADRNTEAFFGQGTRLTVV.